The entry below describes one TCR beta chain. Its antigen is unknown. No much larger clonotype is one base removed from it; base qualities were not supplied. These data come from a study of blood T cell repertoires in COVID-19 (dated by TCRdb to 2019 to 2021). Some background on the complete study: Samples from collaborators originated in the United States, Italy and Spain and spanned both the acute and convalescent phases of COVID-19. Deeply sampled blood TCRbeta repertoires from subjects exposed to, actively infected with, or recovered from COVID-19 were included in the dataset. Sample metadata almost always included a de-identified subject ID, COVID-19 status, age in years and sex. The material from the prospective study consisted of cDNA or gDNA derived from T cells, B-cell-depleted T cells, or PBMCs. Where HLA class I and class II types were available, the types were taken from metadata supplied by the sample provider, not from assay-based typing. The samples were drawn from the first 160 participants of the ongoing ImmuneRACE study and from some 1,300 subjects provided by 6 global collaborators. The repertoires were made available in a free public database intended to serve as a resource for research on the immune response to SARS-CoV-2. The investigation overall reported the following: The quantity of clinical and demographic metadata differed by source and by participant and was supplied without curation.

Whole blood was collected in K2EDTA tubes by collaborating institutions according to the institutions' own protocols. For TCRbeta analysis, collaborator samples were shipped as frozen whole blood, as isolated PBMCs, or as DNA extracted from either sample type. TCRbeta CDR3 regions were amplified from genomic DNA by means of the immunoSEQ Assay, a bias-controlled multiplex PCR. As for how the authors treated the data: Nucleated cell counts per sample were estimated from amplification of reference gene primers within the assay. Sequence reads were collapsed and filtered to measure the absolute abundance of every unique TCRbeta CDR3 rearrangement. Productive Simpson clonality was computed per sample as the square root of Simpson's diversity index over productive rearrangements. In its TCRdb copy, this immuneACCESS table keeps in-frame sequences only and misses some clones. Where compared with another copy, unresolved V genes explain less than half of these, and the others have no known cause. V, J and clone size reflect that table, while D and trimming were determined from the DNA. Within this sample are roughly 130,000 clones, with about three quarters of them counted one time only. The top ten clones comprise around 16% of the sample.

A distance of 7 bases separates the germline ends of V and J, which lose 5 bases and 0 bases respectively. The CDR3 has 13 amino acids, counting the end cysteine and phenylalanine. The retained sequence is limited to the CDR3, 39 bases, with the frame set at the first base. For CDR1 and CDR2, the germline V gene lists SGHTA and FQGTGA. The sequence came from a man aged 45-65 years with acute or convalescent COVID-19. Sequenced input: peripheral blood. Rearrangement joined TRBV7-3 to TRBJ1-1, with the identity of the D gene unclear. This receptor carries the CDR3 CASSITVNTEAFF. The nucleotides are TGTGCCAGCAGCATTACAGTGAACACTGAAGCTTTCTTT.